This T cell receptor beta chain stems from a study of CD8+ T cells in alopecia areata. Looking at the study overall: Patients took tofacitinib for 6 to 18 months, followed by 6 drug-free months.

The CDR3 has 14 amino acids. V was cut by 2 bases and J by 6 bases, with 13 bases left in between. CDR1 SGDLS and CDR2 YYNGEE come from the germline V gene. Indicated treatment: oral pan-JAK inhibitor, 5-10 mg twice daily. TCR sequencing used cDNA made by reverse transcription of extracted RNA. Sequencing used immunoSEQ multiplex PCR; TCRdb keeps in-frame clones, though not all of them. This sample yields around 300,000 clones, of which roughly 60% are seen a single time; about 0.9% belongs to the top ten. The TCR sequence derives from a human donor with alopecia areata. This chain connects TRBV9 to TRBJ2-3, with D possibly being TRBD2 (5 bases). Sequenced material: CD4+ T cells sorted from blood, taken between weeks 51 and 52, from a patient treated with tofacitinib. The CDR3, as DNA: TGTGCCAGCAGCGTCGGGGTATCTTCGGATACGCAGTATTTT. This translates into CASSVGVSSDTQYF.